The 17 T cell receptor beta chains below all came from one sample that was sequenced in a study of CD4 T cells in relation to SARS-CoV-2 and coronaviruses. Libraries were prepared by immunoSEQ multiplex PCR; TCRdb keeps only in-frame clonotypes and omits some of them. Found here are roughly 57,000 clones, 86% of them singletons; the top ten hold about 1.3%. Unexposed donor CD4+ T cells date from about 2011-2018, before the COVID-19 pandemic. The sequenced sample consisted of memory CD4+ T cells from PBMCs. These receptors all come from a human donor in good health.

A few counts support this clone. The rearrangement links TRBV19 to TRBJ1-1; 9 bases are shared with TRBD1. The CDR3 covers 14 residues. CDR1 LNHDA and CDR2 SQIVND come from the germline V gene (reference sequence). With 6 bases clipped from V and 4 bases from J, the junction kept 6 bases outside the gene matches. The CDR3 sequence is CASRTGGDATEAFF. CDR3 sequence (DNA): TGTGCCAGTAGGACAGGGGGTGATGCCACTGAAGCTTTCTTT.

The chain is built from TRBV5-6 and TRBJ1-3; D is possibly TRBD1 (5 bases). The CDR3 is 16 amino acids. The germline gives CDR1 SGHDT, CDR2 YYEEEE. The ends were cut back, 1 base at V and 0 bases at J, with 11 bases in the middle. This CDR3 is CASSLIQESSGNTIYF. The DNA for the CDR3 is TGTGCCAGCAGCTTGATACAGGAGAGCTCTGGAAACACCATATATTTT.

The chain uses TRBV10-3 and TRBJ1-6, with D unclear. The CDR3 contains 13 residues. The V and J ends lost 2 bases and 7 bases respectively, with 6 bases between them. Per the germline V gene, CDR1 is ENHRY and CDR2 is SYGVKD. CDR3 sequence: CAISEAENSPLHF. Written as DNA, the CDR3 is TGTGCCATCAGTGAGGCAGAAAATTCACCCCTCCACTTT.

The chain joins TRBV5-8 to TRBJ2-1; the D gene is possibly TRBD1 (5 bases). This CDR3 is 15 amino acids long. Germline CDR1 is SGHTS and CDR2 is YDEGEE. Deletions cut 0 bases from V and 5 bases from J, with 12 bases between. CDR3 in amino acids: CASSLESGIHNEQFF. The DNA for the CDR3 is TGTGCCAGCAGCTTGGAATCAGGGATTCACAATGAGCAGTTCTTC.

V usage is TRBV18 and J usage is TRBJ2-5; TRBD2 matches 9 bases. V was clipped by 3 bases and J by 2 bases; unmatched bases: 10. Per the germline V gene, CDR1 is KGHSH and CDR2 is LQKENI. The CDR3 runs 17 residues. CDR3 sequence: CASSPLPGLARQETQYF. The CDR3 DNA reads TGTGCCAGCTCACCTTTGCCGGGACTAGCTCGTCAAGAGACCCAGTACTTC.

This clone came up once. The V and J genes are TRBV5-4 and TRBJ2-7; maybe TRBD1 (8 bases). The CDR3 contains 14 residues. The germline V gene has CDR1 SGHNT and CDR2 YYREEE (reference sequence). V lost 4 bases to trimming and J lost 2 bases, with 13 bases between them. CDR3 nucleotides: TGTGCCAGCAGCGGAACAGGGGGGGCCTACGAGCAGTACTTC. As protein: CASSGTGGAYEQYF.

The chain couples TRBV25-1 to TRBJ2-3, with 9 bases identical to TRBD2. The ends lost 1 base at V and 3 bases at J; junction bases unmatched: 5. CDR3 length: 16 amino acids. Germline lookup yields CDR1 MGHDK and CDR2 SYGVNS. The CDR3 loop reads CASSEWAGGFTDTQYF. The CDR3 bases are TGTGCCAGCAGTGAATGGGCGGGAGGGTTTACAGATACGCAGTATTTT.

The chain recombines TRBV27 with TRBJ1-2; D ambiguous. CDR1 and CDR2 from the germline V gene are MNHEY and SMNVEV (reference sequence). The ends were cut back, 8 bases at V and 7 bases at J, with 20 bases in the middle. The CDR3 is 14 residues long. CDR3 region: CASSLRPGVSGYTF. The DNA of the CDR3 is TGTGCCAGCTCCCTACGGCCAGGAGTAAGTGGCTACACCTTC.

The V call is TRBV28, the J call TRBJ2-7; perhaps TRBD2 as D (6 bases). V lost 1 base and J lost 7, with 17 bases in between. CDR1 and CDR2 (germline): MDHEN, SYDVKM. The CDR3 loop spans 15 amino acids. The DNA of the CDR3 is TGTGCCAGCAGTTTATATACGGGAGAGGGGCGTGAGCAGTACTTC. Its protein is CASSLYTGEGREQYF.

The chain recombines TRBV2 with TRBJ2-5, with TRBD2 matching 12 bases. Germline V gene sequence: CDR1 SNHLY, CDR2 FYNNEI. This CDR3 comprises 15 residues. Losses at the gene ends were 7 bases for V and 3 bases for J; bases not matched to a gene: 6. The chain's CDR3 is CASTRTSGKEETQYF. The CDR3 region has the DNA TGTGCCAGCACCCGGACTAGCGGGAAGGAAGAGACCCAGTACTTC.

This chain connects TRBV11-3 to TRBJ2-6; D gene uncertain. Between the trimmed V and J ends, which lost 5 bases and 0 bases, there was a span of 8 bases. Germline V gives CDR1 SGHNT, CDR2 YENEEA. The CDR3 totals 15 residues. The CDR3 spells CASSKGGSGANVLTF. Written as DNA, the CDR3 is TGTGCCAGCAGCAAAGGCGGCTCTGGGGCCAACGTCCTGACTTTC.

This rearrangement joins TRBV12-3 or TRBV12-4 to TRBJ1-5; D unclear. V lost 11 bases to trimming and J lost 8 bases, with 10 bases between them. There are 10 residues in the CDR3. In DNA form, the CDR3 reads TGTGCCGGCGAGGTAAAGCCCCAGCATTTT. It codes for CAGEVKPQHF.

The chain is built from TRBV10-1 and TRBJ2-1; 7 bases are shared with TRBD2. The CDR3 has 15 residues. The ends lost 5 bases at V and 4 bases at J; junction bases unmatched: 8. CDR1 and CDR2 (germline): WNHNN, SYGVQD (reference sequence). For the CDR3, the DNA is TGCGCCAGCAGTCCAACCGGGACTACTTACAATGAGCAGTTCTTC. Amino acids: CASSPTGTTYNEQFF.

The chain uses TRBV5-6 and TRBJ2-3; 7 bases align to TRBD2. The ends lost 4 bases at V and 4 bases at J; junction bases unmatched: 6. The CDR3 totals 14 residues. Germline lookup yields CDR1 SGHDT and CDR2 YYEEEE. The CDR3: CASSARLAADTQYF. CDR3 DNA: TGTGCCAGCAGCGCTAGACTAGCTGCAGATACGCAGTATTTT.

The J gene is TRBJ1-4, the V gene TRBV10-2; 7 nucleotides line up with TRBD1. This CDR3 region has 16 residues. The ends lost 3 bases at V and 4 bases at J; junction bases unmatched: 8. CDR1 and CDR2 from the germline V gene are WSHSY and SAAADI. CDR3 loop: CASSESTGARNEKLFF. In DNA, the CDR3 is TGCGCCAGCAGTGAATCAACAGGGGCTCGTAATGAAAAACTGTTTTTT.

The CDR3 protein is CASSEPGVLYEQYF. DNA for the CDR3: TGCGCCAGCAGCGAGCCAGGGGTCCTCTACGAGCAGTACTTC. The chain recombines TRBV5-1 with TRBJ2-7; TRBD1 is a possible D gene (6 bases). This CDR3 region has 14 residues. V was clipped by 4 bases and J by 3 bases, with 14 bases between them. Germline CDR1 reads SGHRS; CDR2 reads YFSETQ.

The chain combines TRBV28 with TRBJ1-6; no definite D call. V was shortened by 2 bases and J by 9 bases, with 14 bases between the two germline ends. This CDR3 region has 15 residues. Germline V gives CDR1 MDHEN, CDR2 SYDVKM. This CDR3 reads CASSLSPALGSPLHF. CDR3 nucleotides: TGTGCCAGCAGTTTAAGTCCAGCCTTGGGTTCACCCCTCCACTTT.